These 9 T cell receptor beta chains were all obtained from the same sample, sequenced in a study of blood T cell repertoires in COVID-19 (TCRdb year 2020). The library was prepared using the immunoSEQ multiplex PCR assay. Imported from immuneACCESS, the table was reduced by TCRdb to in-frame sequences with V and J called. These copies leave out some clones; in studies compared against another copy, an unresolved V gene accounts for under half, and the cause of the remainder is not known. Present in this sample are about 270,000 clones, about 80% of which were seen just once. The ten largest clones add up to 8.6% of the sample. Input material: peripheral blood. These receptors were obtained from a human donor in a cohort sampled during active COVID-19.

CDR3 bases: TGTGCCAGCAGTTCGAACACAGGCTCGAGGAGTGCAGATACGCAGTATTTT. Amino acid sequence: CASSSNTGSRSADTQYF. The chain combines TRBV27 with TRBJ2-3, with a tentative D call TRBD1 (5 bases). The CDR3 is 17 amino acids. Germline assignment: CDR1 MNHEY and CDR2 SMNVEV (reference sequence). The V end was cut by 4 bases, the J end by 4 bases, with 21 bases between.

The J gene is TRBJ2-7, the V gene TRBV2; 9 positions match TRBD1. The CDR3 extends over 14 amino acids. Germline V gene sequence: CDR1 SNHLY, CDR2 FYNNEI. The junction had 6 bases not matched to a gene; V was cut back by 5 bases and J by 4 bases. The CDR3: CASSRDRDAYEQYF. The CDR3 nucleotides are TGTGCCAGCAGTCGGGACAGGGATGCGTACGAGCAGTACTTC.

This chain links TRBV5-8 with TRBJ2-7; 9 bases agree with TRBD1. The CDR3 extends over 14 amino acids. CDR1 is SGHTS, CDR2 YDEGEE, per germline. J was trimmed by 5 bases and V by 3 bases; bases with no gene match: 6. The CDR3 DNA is TGTGCCAGCAGCTCGGGACAGGGTGGCCACGAGCAGTACTTC. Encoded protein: CASSSGQGGHEQYF.

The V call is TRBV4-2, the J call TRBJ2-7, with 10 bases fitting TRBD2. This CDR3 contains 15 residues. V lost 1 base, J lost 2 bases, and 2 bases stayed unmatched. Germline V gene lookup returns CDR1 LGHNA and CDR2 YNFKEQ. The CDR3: CASSQGLAGAYEQYF. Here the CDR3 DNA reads TGTGCCAGCAGCCAAGGCCTAGCGGGGGCCTACGAGCAGTACTTC.

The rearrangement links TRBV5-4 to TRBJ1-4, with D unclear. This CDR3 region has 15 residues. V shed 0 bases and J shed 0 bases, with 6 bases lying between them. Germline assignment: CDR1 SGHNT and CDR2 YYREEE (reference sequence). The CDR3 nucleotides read TGTGCCAGCAGCTTGGGCGGTGCAACTAATGAAAAACTGTTTTTT. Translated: CASSLGGATNEKLFF.

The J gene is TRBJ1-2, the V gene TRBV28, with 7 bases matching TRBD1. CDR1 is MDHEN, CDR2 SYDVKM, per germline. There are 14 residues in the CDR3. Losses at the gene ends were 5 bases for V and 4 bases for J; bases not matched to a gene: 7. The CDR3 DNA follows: TGTGCCAGCAGTCTGACAGGGCCGACCTATGGCTACACCTTC. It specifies CASSLTGPTYGYTF.

The CDR3 here is CASSLRYPPGRLNTEAFF. CDR3 coding DNA: TGTGCCAGCAGTTTAAGGTACCCTCCAGGGCGCTTGAACACTGAAGCTTTCTTT. The V and J genes are TRBV28 and TRBJ1-1; tentative D call: TRBD1 (5 bases). V was shortened by 2 bases and J by 0 bases, with 19 bases between the two germline ends. Germline lookup yields CDR1 MDHEN and CDR2 SYDVKM. The CDR3 runs 18 residues. Filled out from reference TRBV28 and TRBJ1-1, the complete variable domain reads DVKVTQSSRYLVKRTGEKVFLECVQDMDHENMFWYRQDPGLGLRLIYFSYDVKMKEKGDIPEGYSVSREKKERFSLILESASTNQTSMYLCASSLRYPPGRLNTEAFFGQGTRLTVV.

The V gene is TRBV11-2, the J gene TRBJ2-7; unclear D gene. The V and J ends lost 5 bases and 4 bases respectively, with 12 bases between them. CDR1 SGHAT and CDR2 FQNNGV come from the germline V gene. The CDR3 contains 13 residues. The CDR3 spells CASSDVDWYEQYF. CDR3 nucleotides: TGTGCCAGCAGCGACGTTGACTGGTACGAGCAGTACTTC.

The CDR3 reads CASSLVGGAPYEQYF. CDR3 DNA: TGCGCCAGCAGCTTGGTCGGGGGAGCCCCATACGAGCAGTACTTC. The chain links TRBV5-1 to TRBJ2-7, with D possibly TRBD2 on 6 matching bases. The CDR3 length is 15 residues. V lost 0 bases, J lost 4 bases, and 14 bases lay in between. From germline, CDR1 is SGHRS and CDR2 YFSETQ.